This T cell receptor (beta chain) emerged from a study of control samples from healthy donors and cancer patients. TCRdb's copy holds only in-frame clones and misses some; the assay was immunoSEQ multiplex PCR. Among about 140,000 clones listed, roughly 89% were seen once. Trimming shortened V by 4 bases and J by 0 bases, and 7 bases separated the two germline ends. The CDR3 contains 15 residues. Germline loops: CDR1 MDHEN, CDR2 SYDVKM. The specimen sequenced was blood. The receptor was derived from a young man in good health. The V and J genes are TRBV28 and TRBJ2-6; no clear D. The CDR3 sequence: CASSYRLSGANVLTF. CDR3 bases: TGTGCCAGCAGTTACCGACTCTCTGGGGCCAACGTCCTGACTTTC.